Listed below are T cell receptor beta chains from one sample, sequenced in a study of spatial heterogeneity in lung cancer. TCRdb reprocessed the 5' RACE reads via MiXCR and lists one record per CDR3 protein. The sample contains 20,000 to 30,000 distinct CDR3 sequences, 4.5% to 7.5% of which appear only once. The source material was PBMCs, sampled at follow-up. These receptors were taken from a male donor with early-stage non-small cell lung cancer. Each CDR3 is given with its conserved first and last residue. The order of the fields is J gene, clone size, D gene, V gene, CDR3 protein, CDR3 DNA. D genes are given only for firm matches. Size tells how often a clone was seen (once, few, many) or the class of an expanded clone, and some rows leave it out.

TRBJ2-1,many,NA,TRBV2,CASSDETDFEQFF,TGTGCCAGCAGCGACGAGACAGACTTTGAGCAGTTCTTC
TRBJ2-5,many,NA,TRBV7-9,CASSLKETQYF,TGTGCCAGCAGCTTAAAAGAGACCCAGTACTTC
TRBJ2-3,many,NA,TRBV14,CASSSRGRTDTQYF,TGTGCCAGCAGCTCGCGGGGACGGACAGATACGCAGTATTTT
TRBJ2-7,many,NA,TRBV20-1,CSASRQVGNEQYF,TGCAGTGCTAGTCGGCAGGTTGGGAACGAGCAGTACTTC
TRBJ1-1,many,NA,TRBV7-6,CASSFQGMNTEAFF,TGTGCCAGCAGCTTCCAGGGGATGAACACTGAAGCTTTCTTT
TRBJ1-2,NA,TRBD1,TRBV4-1,CASSQVGQTDPNYGYTF,TGCGCCAGCAGCCAAGTGGGACAGACCGACCCTAACTATGGCTACACCTTC
TRBJ2-1,medium-sized,NA,TRBV7-6,CASRPKSDSSYNEQFF,TGTGCCAGCAGACCGAAGAGCGACAGCTCCTACAATGAGCAGTTCTTC
TRBJ2-5,many,TRBD2,TRBV20-1,CSARILQSGSTQTQYF,TGCAGTGCTAGAATCCTCCAAAGCGGGAGTACGCAGACCCAGTACTTC
TRBJ2-3,many,TRBD2,TRBV20-1,CSAVAGSTDTQYF,TGCAGTGCTGTAGCGGGGTCCACAGATACGCAGTATTTT
TRBJ2-5,NA,TRBD2,TRBV20-1,CSARGGSGANPSQETQYF,TGCAGTGCTAGAGGAGGTAGCGGGGCCAACCCATCCCAAGAGACCCAGTACTTC
TRBJ2-7,many,TRBD2,TRBV4-2,CASSRRGAGGPYEQYF,TGTGCCAGCAGCCGTCGGGGGGCGGGGGGCCCGTACGAGCAGTACTTC
TRBJ1-2,NA,NA,TRBV30,CAQKRPSLYGYTF,TGTGCCCAAAAGAGGCCATCACTTTATGGCTACACCTTC
TRBJ2-3,few,NA,TRBV19,CASSLSATGVDTQYF,TGTGCCAGTAGCCTATCAGCAACAGGTGTGGATACGCAGTATTTT
TRBJ1-1,many,NA,TRBV19,CASSSQVNTEAFF,TGTGCCAGTAGTTCTCAGGTTAACACTGAAGCTTTCTTT
TRBJ1-5,NA,TRBD1,TRBV19,CASTKTGGNQPQHF,TGTGCCAGTACGAAGACAGGGGGCAATCAGCCCCAGCATTTT
TRBJ1-4,many,TRBD1,TRBV4-3,CASSQELALGTGREGKLFF,TGCGCCAGCAGCCAAGAGCTCGCTCTCGGGACAGGGAGAGAGGGAAAACTGTTTTTT
TRBJ1-1,NA,NA,TRBV7-9,CASSVQNTEAFF,TGTGCCAGCAGCGTACAGAACACTGAAGCTTTCTTT
TRBJ2-3,many,NA,TRBV29-1,CSAGRDGQTDTQYF,TGCAGCGCCGGACGGGACGGACAGACAGATACGCAGTATTTT
TRBJ2-3,many,TRBD2,TRBV7-2,CASSLWDLAGGRQYF,TGTGCCAGCAGCTTATGGGACTTAGCGGGAGGTAGACAGTATTTT
TRBJ2-2,many,TRBD2,TRBV7-9,CASRSGTSSTGELFF,TGTGCCAGCAGGTCCGGGACTAGCAGCACCGGGGAGCTGTTTTTT
TRBJ1-1,NA,TRBD1,TRBV5-1,CASSPPGQINTEAFF,TGCGCCAGCAGCCCGCCGGGACAGATTAACACTGAAGCTTTCTTT
TRBJ1-1,many,NA,TRBV12-3/TRBV12-4,CASRPSRDKEAAFF,TGTGCCAGCAGGCCCTCCCGGGACAAGGAAGCAGCTTTCTTT
TRBJ2-2,many,NA,TRBV7-8,CASSLATGFTGELFF,TGTGCCAGCAGCTTAGCAACGGGGTTCACCGGGGAGCTGTTTTTT
TRBJ1-2,many,NA,TRBV6-6,CASSYSRDNYGYTF,TGTGCCAGCAGTTACTCGCGGGACAACTATGGCTACACCTTC
TRBJ2-5,NA,NA,TRBV7-7,CASSGEGSETQYF,TGTGCTAGCTCGGGCGAGGGCAGCGAGACCCAGTACTTC
TRBJ2-2,few,NA,TRBV3-1,CASSQGNTGELFF,TGTGCCAGCAGCCAAGGCAACACCGGGGAGCTGTTTTTT
TRBJ2-3,many,TRBD2,TRBV7-2,CASSFLAGGTDTQYF,TGTGCCAGCAGCTTTCTAGCGGGAGGAACAGATACGCAGTATTTT
TRBJ1-6,many,NA,TRBV20-1,CSAPHPFENSPLHF,TGCAGTGCCCCCCATCCGTTTGAGAATTCACCCCTCCACTTT
TRBJ2-7,many,NA,TRBV7-2,CASSLQYEQYF,TGTGCCAGCAGCCTCCAGTACGAGCAGTACTTC
TRBJ2-5,many,NA,TRBV7-2,CASSQGPLGRAFRTGETQYF,TGTGCCAGCAGCCAGGGCCCACTGGGCAGGGCGTTCAGAACAGGAGAGACCCAGTACTTC
TRBJ2-1,NA,NA,TRBV3-1,CASSQEWRGPEFF,TGTGCCAGCAGCCAAGAATGGCGGGGACCCGAGTTCTTC
TRBJ2-1,few,TRBD2,TRBV9,CASSALAGGPGEQFF,TGTGCCAGCAGCGCACTAGCGGGAGGGCCTGGTGAGCAGTTCTTC
TRBJ1-1,few,NA,TRBV6-2/TRBV6-3,CASSFGRLTEAFF,TGTGCCAGCAGTTTCGGTCGTTTGACTGAAGCTTTCTTT
TRBJ2-7,NA,NA,TRBV7-9,CASSPRGPYEQYF,TGTGCCAGCAGCCCACGAGGGCCTTACGAGCAGTACTTC
TRBJ1-1,NA,NA,TRBV12-3/TRBV12-4,CASSFWPTEAFF,TGTGCCAGCAGTTTTTGGCCCACTGAAGCTTTCTTT
TRBJ2-6,many,TRBD1,TRBV15,CATSRDFEGAGANVLTF,TGTGCCACCAGCAGAGATTTCGAGGGGGCCGGGGCCAACGTCCTGACTTTC
TRBJ2-2,many,NA,TRBV9,CASSVEFGGGELFF,TGTGCCAGCAGCGTAGAGTTCGGAGGCGGGGAGCTGTTTTTT